This record covers a single TCR beta chain. Sequenced by immunoSEQ multiplex PCR; TCRdb stores in-frame clones only, minus some. The sample carries around 2.1 million clones, just over 90% recorded once. V lost 4 bases and J 7 bases, leaving 14 bases between the germline ends. The CDR3 sequence is 14 residues long. Germline lookup yields CDR1 MDHEN and CDR2 SYDVKM. Cells designated naive CD8 were CD45RO-negative and were positively selected for CCR7, with terminally differentiated effector memory CD45RA+ cells excluded. The source of the sample is a study of shared clonotypes between healthy human individuals. Study overall: Two female and three male donors aged 18 to 49 were enrolled.

This receptor was taken from a man between 18 and 29 years old in good health. Some clones in this sample may be carry-over from other donors' samples. The sequenced sample consisted of naive CD8+ T cells from PBMCs. The rearrangement links TRBV28 to TRBJ1-5; no clear D gene. CDR3 loop: CASSSRRNQQPQHF. CDR3 DNA: TGTGCCAGCAGTTCCCGACGGAATCAACAGCCCCAGCATTTT.